The subject of this entry is one T cell receptor beta chain. The junction and the germline gene differ at one end; a read error may be behind it. TCRdb re-derived calls from the 5' RACE reads in MiXCR, one entry per CDR3 protein. The top ten hold roughly 4.5% of the sample, which has more than 100,000 distinct CDR3 sequences, about an eighth seen once. The CDR3 sequence is 14 residues long. Per the germline V gene, CDR1 is LGHDT and CDR2 is YNNKEL (reference sequence). The data belong to a study of CD8 T cells in ankylosing spondylitis. Sequenced material: blood, either unsorted or a sorted T cell fraction (not recorded which). J is TRBJ2-5 and V is TRBV3-1, with D maybe TRBD2 (5 bases). This TCR was sampled from a female donor with ankylosing spondylitis or in good health (not recorded which). The CDR3 protein is CGSNQGREQETQYF. The CDR3 DNA sequence: TGTGGCAGCAACCAAGGAAGGGAGCAAGAGACCCAGTACTTC.